This T cell receptor (beta chain) emerged from a study of cytomegalovirus exposure and HLA in healthy donors. Whole-study context: Unique TCRs numbering approximately 81 million, obtained from HLA-typed donors, made up an early data release. Findings of the study overall: Later analysis demonstrated an association between a missense DCLRE1C variant and TCR beta V- and J-gene trimming.

The junction had 15 bases not matched to a gene; V was cut back by 3 bases and J by 6 bases. Germline assignment: CDR1 GTSNPN and CDR2 SVGIG (reference sequence). This CDR3 comprises 17 residues. Only one count was recorded for this clone. Its matching antigen is unknown. The PCR made use of 60 Vbeta and 13 Jbeta primers. Only in-frame clones appear in the TCRdb table, and some are missing; sequencing was by immunoSEQ multiplex PCR. The sample lists tens of thousands of clones, 80% occurring once. What was sequenced was PBMCs. This chain uses TRBV30 with TRBJ2-1; TRBD2 agrees at 9 bases. The source is a man aged 45-65 years in good health and CMV-seropositive. The CDR3 bases are TGTGCCTGGAGCCCCATCGCACTAGCGGGTAGCCCCAATGAGCAGTTCTTC. Protein: CAWSPIALAGSPNEQFF.